The 28 T cell receptor beta chains presented below share a single source sample, sequenced in a study of T cells in Graves' hyperthyroidism and ophthalmopathy. Amplification of TCR beta CDR3 regions used RNA as the template. Initially, a first-round RT-PCR of the TCR CDR3 employed the HTBI primer set. TCRdb re-called the multiplex PCR reads through MiXCR, storing one row per CDR3 protein. Here the sample spans 300,000 to 450,000 distinct CDR3 sequences, less than 20% being singletons. The specimen was blood. These receptors originate from a man between 18 and 29 years old with Graves' ophthalmopathy.

As to this clonotype: A much bigger clone sits one base away, suggesting this may be a read error. The CDR3 region is CARSLGLAGDPSTDTQYF. CDR3 coding DNA: TGTGCCCGCAGTTTAGGACTAGCGGGGGACCCGAGCACAGATACGCAGTATTTT. This chain links TRBV12-3 or TRBV12-4 with TRBJ2-3; 13 bases are shared with TRBD2. CDR3 length: 18 amino acids.

The rearrangement joins TRBV24-1 to TRBJ1-5, with D unclear. Germline V gene data show CDR1 as KGHDR and CDR2 as SFDVKD. The CDR3 covers 12 residues. Trimming took 4 bases from V and 4 from J, leaving 4 bases between them. The CDR3 DNA sequence: TGTGCCACCAGTGAAACGAATCAGCCCCAGCATTTT. Amino acids: CATSETNQPQHF.

DNA for the CDR3: TGCGCCAGCAGCTTGGAGGGCCTCTTGAATGAGCAGTTCTTC. Its translation: CASSLEGLLNEQFF. The chain carries TRBV5-1 and TRBJ2-1; D is unresolved. Germline-derived CDR1 and CDR2 are SGHRS and YFSETQ. V was clipped by 0 bases and J by 7 bases, with 11 bases between them. CDR3 length: 14 residues.

This chain links TRBV7-9 with TRBJ1-1, with TRBD1 as a possible D gene (5 bases). V lost 3 bases and J 8 bases, leaving 10 bases between the germline ends. The CDR3 is 12 residues long. Germline V lookup: CDR1 SEHNR, CDR2 FQNEAQ (reference sequence). The CDR3 DNA follows: TGTGCCAGCAGCTTCTCGGGGGTCGAAGCTTTCTTT. This codes for CASSFSGVEAFF. Complete variable domain (other parts from reference TRBV7-9 and TRBJ1-1): DTGVSQNPRHKITKRGQNVTFRCDPISEHNRLYWYRQTLGQGPEFLTYFQNEAQLEKSRLLSDRFSAERPKGSFSTLEIQRTEQGDSAMYLCASSFSGVEAFFGQGTRLTVV.

The V gene is TRBV28, the J gene TRBJ2-7; a weak D match, TRBD1 (5 bases). The CDR3 runs 12 residues. The germline gives CDR1 MDHEN, CDR2 SYDVKM. The CDR3 sequence is CVTQGHSNEQYF. DNA of the CDR3: TGTGTTACCCAGGGCCACAGTAACGAGCAGTACTTC.

This clonotype showed up just a few times. The chain couples TRBV3-1 to TRBJ2-5; tentative D call: TRBD1 (6 bases). Per germline, CDR1 LGHDT and CDR2 YNNKEL (reference sequence). V was cut by 3 bases and J by 5 bases, with 13 bases left in between. CDR3 length: 14 residues. DNA of the CDR3: TGTGCCAGCAGCCAGAGAGGGACAAAGGAGACCCAGTACTTC. The encoded protein is CASSQRGTKETQYF.

This chain connects TRBV5-1 to TRBJ1-1; TRBD1 might be the D (6 bases). V was shortened by 4 bases and J by 1 base, with 14 bases between the two germline ends. There are 15 residues in the CDR3. Germline lookup yields CDR1 SGHRS and CDR2 YFSETQ. Here the CDR3 reads CASSRQTGENTEAFF. CDR3 DNA sequence: TGCGCCAGCAGCCGCCAGACAGGAGAGAACACTGAAGCTTTCTTT.

This clonotype was recorded many times. The junction differs from germline at one of its ends, possibly a read error. The V gene is TRBV7-7, the J gene TRBJ2-3, with a tentative D call TRBD2 (7 bases). Per the germline V gene, CDR1 is SSHAT and CDR2 is FNYEAQ (reference sequence). The CDR3 runs 15 residues. The CDR3 sequence is CASSLGGGITDTQYF. The CDR3 DNA reads as TGTGCTAGCAGCTTAGGCGGGGGCATCACAGATACGCAGTATTTT.

V usage is TRBV6-1 and J usage is TRBJ1-2; a possible D gene is TRBD1 (5 bases). Germline CDR1 reads MNHNS; CDR2 reads SASEGT. The CDR3 loop spans 15 amino acids. V lost 7 bases, J lost 8 bases, and 23 bases lay in between. CDR3 bases: TGTGCCAGCAAGACCGGAGGGGCAGGAGGTATGGGCTACACCTTC. It translates to CASKTGGAGGMGYTF.

In this sample, this clonotype turned up many times. V gene TRBV12-3 or TRBV12-4 combines with J gene TRBJ1-4, with TRBD1 matching 7 bases. V shed 7 bases and J 3 bases; nucleotides not matched to a gene: 5. There are 14 residues in the CDR3. CDR3 nucleotide sequence: TGTGCCAGCACCCCGACAGGGCCTAATGAAAAACTGTTTTTT. Encoded protein: CASTPTGPNEKLFF.

This chain connects TRBV11-3 to TRBJ1-2; no reliable D call. The CDR3 is made up of 12 amino acids. Germline values: CDR1 SGHNT, CDR2 YENEEA. V was clipped by 5 bases and J by 5 bases, with 9 bases between them. In nucleotides, the CDR3 is TGTGCCAGCAGCCGCGAGCTTTATGGCTACACCTTC. As protein: CASSRELYGYTF.

This clonotype was detected many times. V is TRBV12-3 or TRBV12-4 and J is TRBJ2-1, with D perhaps being TRBD1 or TRBD2 (5 bases each). This CDR3 is built from 15 residues. The V end was cut by 2 bases, the J end by 4 bases, with 12 bases between. The CDR3 is CASSLTGARYNEQFF. Written as DNA, the CDR3 is TGTGCCAGCAGTTTAACCGGGGCCCGATACAATGAGCAGTTCTTC.

The sample holds many counts of this clonotype. The CDR3 here is CASSSQGVDRQETQYF. CDR3 in DNA: TGTGCCAGCAGCTCACAAGGCGTGGACCGCCAAGAGACCCAGTACTTC. J is TRBJ2-5 and V is TRBV11-2, with no clear D. The CDR3 loop spans 16 amino acids. Trimming shortened V by 4 bases and J by 1 base, and 16 bases separated the two germline ends. From germline, CDR1 is SGHAT and CDR2 FQNNGV.

Remarks on this clonotype: The germline gene is not matched at one end of the junction; a read error may be the cause. J is TRBJ1-1 and V is TRBV28; no clear D gene. CDR1 and CDR2 (germline): MDHEN, SYDVKM. The CDR3 is 13 residues long. The DNA for the CDR3 is TGTGCCAGCGGCTTGACTCTGAACACTGAAGCTCTCTTT. Its translation: CASGLTLNTEALF.

This clonotype was picked up a small number of times. The J gene is TRBJ2-5, the V gene TRBV29-1; D perhaps matches TRBD2 (5 bases). Germline V gene lookup returns CDR1 SQVTM and CDR2 ANQGSEA. The CDR3 spans 15 residues. Trimming took 3 bases from V and 5 from J, leaving 19 bases between them. For the CDR3, the DNA is TGCAGCGTTGATTCGGCCCGGGGTAGGAGGGAGACCCAGTACTTC. Protein sequence: CSVDSARGRRETQYF.

This clonotype was recorded many times. The V call is TRBV19, the J call TRBJ1-2, with a tentative D call TRBD1 (5 bases). The CDR3 covers 15 residues. With 5 bases removed from V and 7 bases from J, the gap between germline ends came to 20 bases. Germline loops: CDR1 LNHDA, CDR2 SQIVND (reference sequence). CDR3 amino acids: CASSGFGKNRLGYTF. CDR3 DNA sequence: TGTGCCAGTAGTGGGTTCGGCAAAAACAGGCTTGGCTACACCTTC.

This rearrangement joins TRBV6-4 to TRBJ1-6; TRBD1 aligns across 7 bases. With 11 bases clipped from V and 10 bases from J, the junction kept 17 bases outside the gene matches. The CDR3 has 15 amino acids. Germline CDR1 is MRHNA and CDR2 is SNTAGT. CDR3 region: CALRGGQGLGSPLHF. The CDR3 DNA reads TGTGCCCTCAGGGGGGGCCAGGGGCTGGGATCACCCCTCCACTTT.

The table lists this clonotype with many counts. The chain carries TRBV7-9 and TRBJ2-1; D not certain. Germline V CDR1 and CDR2: SEHNR, FQNEAQ (reference sequence). The CDR3 runs 14 residues. V lost 1 base, J lost 3 bases, and 7 bases lay in between. The DNA of the CDR3 is TGTGCCAGCAGCTTAGTTTCAGACTACAATGAGCAGTTCTTC. It encodes CASSLVSDYNEQFF.

This clonotype showed up many times. The V call is TRBV5-1, the J call TRBJ2-3; D possibly uses TRBD1 or TRBD2 (5 bases each). V was pared by 4 bases and J by 11 bases, with 14 bases between. CDR1 is SGHRS, CDR2 YFSETQ, per germline. CDR3 size: 12 residues. The chain's CDR3 is CASSVTGTMQYF. For the CDR3, the DNA is TGCGCCAGCAGCGTAACCGGGACCATGCAGTATTTT.

This clonotype has ten or more counts. CDR3 sequence reads: CASTPPHLKEAFF. The CDR3 DNA follows: TGTGCCAGCACCCCTCCCCACCTCAAGGAAGCTTTCTTT. The V gene is TRBV6-1, the J gene TRBJ1-1; D gene unclear. This CDR3 has 13 residues. Germline-derived CDR1 and CDR2 are MNHNS and SASEGT. The ends were cut back, 7 bases at V and 8 bases at J, with 17 bases in the middle.

The gene calls are TRBV19 and TRBJ1-2; D not certain. Trimming shortened V by 0 bases and J by 8 bases, and 13 bases separated the two germline ends. Germline V gene sequence: CDR1 LNHDA, CDR2 SQIVND (reference sequence). The CDR3 is 14 amino acids. CDR3 bases: TGTGCCAGTAGTATAGATCTGTGCGGATCGGGCTACACCTTC. This codes for CASSIDLCGSGYTF.

This clonotype was counted many times. The chain couples TRBV12-3 or TRBV12-4 to TRBJ2-3; possibly TRBD2 for D (5 bases). The CDR3 length is 13 residues. Trimming removed 5 bases at V and 4 bases at J, with 10 bases between. CDR3 DNA: TGTGCCAGCAGTCCAACGAGGGCAGATACGCAGTATTTT. Its protein product is CASSPTRADTQYF.

The sample holds many counts of this clonotype. The chain uses TRBV7-2 and TRBJ2-6, with TRBD2 matching over 7 bases. There are 15 residues in the CDR3. CDR1 is SGHTA, CDR2 FQGNSA, per germline. J gave up 4 bases and V 7 bases, and 7 bases lay outside the gene matches. The CDR3 loop reads CASNLNGGGANVLTF. In DNA form, the CDR3 reads TGTGCCAGCAACCTTAACGGGGGGGGGGCCAACGTCCTGACTTTC.

This clonotype was found many times. The chain employs TRBV6-1 and TRBJ2-3; maybe TRBD2 (5 bases). This CDR3 has 14 amino acids. From germline, CDR1 is MNHNS and CDR2 SASEGT. V lost 8 bases and J lost 3, with 15 bases in between. Here the CDR3 reads CASWEWGRTDTQYF. DNA for the CDR3: TGTGCCAGCTGGGAGTGGGGTCGGACAGATACGCAGTATTTT.

This clonotype has only a few counts. V is TRBV4-1 and J is TRBJ1-2, with D possibly matching TRBD1 (5 bases). Germline CDR1 and CDR2: MGHRA and YSYEKL. Trimming took 1 base from V and 8 from J, leaving 23 bases between them. The CDR3 loop spans 17 amino acids. CDR3 coding DNA: TGCGCCAGCAGCCAAGCTCCCAACAGGATCACCCCTACGGGCTACACCTTC. Translating gives CASSQAPNRITPTGYTF.

This clonotype was seen repeatedly, ten times or more. The rearrangement joins TRBV28 to TRBJ1-1; 7 nucleotides align to TRBD1. Germline trimming cut 5 bases from V and 8 bases from J; bases unmatched to any gene: 14. The CDR3 runs to 15 residues. Germline lookup yields CDR1 MDHEN and CDR2 SYDVKM. This CDR3 is CASSGYRGGRGEAFF. The CDR3 DNA sequence: TGTGCCAGCAGTGGCTACAGGGGAGGGCGTGGCGAAGCTTTCTTT.

This chain connects TRBV9 to TRBJ1-5, with a weak D call TRBD1 (5 bases). The CDR3 consists of 14 residues. V was clipped by 4 bases and J by 9 bases, with 17 bases between them. Germline CDR1 reads SGDLS; CDR2 reads YYNGEE. The CDR3, as DNA: TGTGCCAGCAGCTCGGGGCGGGCGGATCTGCCCCAGCATTTT. Amino acids: CASSSGRADLPQHF.

This clonotype was detected only a few times. The chain is built from TRBV9 and TRBJ1-6; 7 nucleotides match TRBD1. The length of the CDR3 is 14 residues. Looked up from germline, CDR1 is SGDLS and CDR2 is YYNGEE. With 4 bases clipped from V and 9 bases from J, the junction kept 7 bases outside the gene matches. The CDR3 reads CASSKGQAGSPLHF. Here the CDR3 DNA reads TGTGCCAGCAGCAAAGGACAGGCAGGTTCACCCCTCCACTTT.